Following are 29 T cell receptor beta chains from one sample sequenced in a study of blood T cells in healthy people across ages. PCR was performed a second time for roughly 7 to 11 cycles using a sample-barcoded 5' primer and a J-beta primer mix. MiXCR was run by TCRdb on the 5' RACE reads, yielding one entry per CDR3 protein. The sample gives just under 750,000 distinct CDR3 sequences, 20% to 25% of which show up once; 20% to 25% is in the top ten. Sequencing input: blood. The receptors stem from a man aged 65 to 79 in good health.

This clonotype was observed a few times. The gene calls are TRBV2 and TRBJ2-4; D is unclear. Germline V CDR1 and CDR2: SNHLY, FYNNEI. CDR3 size: 15 residues. V lost 3 bases to trimming and J lost 0 bases, with 9 bases between them. This chain's CDR3 is CASSDRSLAKNIQYF. CDR3 sequence (DNA): TGTGCCAGCAGTGACCGGAGTCTAGCCAAAAACATTCAGTACTTC.

This clonotype showed up just a few times. Germline is not matched at one junction end, which may reflect a read error. The chain employs TRBV2 and TRBJ2-3; the D call may be TRBD1 or TRBD2 (5 bases each). CDR1 SNHLY and CDR2 FYNNEI come from the germline V gene. This CDR3 has 12 residues. The DNA of the CDR3 is TGTGCCAGCAGTGAAGAAGGGGACCTGTGTCGCTTT. Amino acids: CASSEEGDLCRF.

This clonotype was counted between two and nine times. The chain joins TRBV10-3 to TRBJ1-1, with D maybe TRBD1 (5 bases). The CDR3 loop spans 14 amino acids. The germline V gene encodes CDR1 ENHRY and CDR2 SYGVKD. V lost 6 bases, J lost 0 bases, and 11 bases lay in between. DNA for the CDR3: TGTGCCATCAGGGCCGGGACGGTGAACACTGAAGCTTTCTTT. It specifies CAIRAGTVNTEAFF.

This clonotype has more than one count but fewer than ten. The chain links TRBV20-1 to TRBJ2-4, with 9 positions matching TRBD2. The ends lost 6 bases at V and 0 bases at J; junction bases unmatched: 15. Germline-derived CDR1 and CDR2 are DFQATT and SNEGSKA (reference sequence). The CDR3 runs 18 residues. The CDR3, as DNA: TGCAGTGCCTCTTCCGGGACTAGCACCAGGCTAGCCAAAAACATTCAGTACTTC. Translating it yields CSASSGTSTRLAKNIQYF.

This clonotype was detected ten times or more. This chain connects TRBV29-1 to TRBJ2-5; D is uncertain. This CDR3 has 13 amino acids. V lost 2 bases and J lost 5, with 12 bases in between. The germline V gene encodes CDR1 SQVTM and CDR2 ANQGSEA. CDR3 nucleotides: TGCAGCGTTGAAATGGAGAACGTGGAGACCCAGTACTTC. Its translation: CSVEMENVETQYF.

This clonotype appeared a single time. This chain joins TRBV12-3 or TRBV12-4 and TRBJ1-2, with D maybe TRBD1 (5 bases). This CDR3 is 14 amino acids long. V lost 5 bases to trimming and J lost 8 bases, with 18 bases between them. The CDR3: CASSDIAGRGGYTF. In DNA, the CDR3 is TGTGCCAGCAGTGATATCGCAGGGAGAGGAGGCTACACCTTC.

The rearrangement uses TRBV27 and TRBJ2-3, with 9 bases matching TRBD1. V lost 5 bases, J lost 4 bases, and 16 bases stayed unmatched. This CDR3 is 18 amino acids long. Germline V gives CDR1 MNHEY, CDR2 SMNVEV (reference sequence). CDR3 amino acids: CASSAHRDRAIKADTQYF. As DNA, the CDR3 is TGTGCCAGCAGTGCCCACCGGGACAGGGCTATTAAGGCAGATACGCAGTATTTT.

This clonotype was picked up many times. The CDR3 DNA reads as TGCAGTGCTAGAGATCTGAGGCAGGGCACTGAAGCTTTCTTT. This encodes CSARDLRQGTEAFF. This rearrangement joins TRBV20-1 to TRBJ1-1, with D possibly being TRBD1 (5 bases). Germline loops: CDR1 DFQATT, CDR2 SNEGSKA (reference sequence). The CDR3 totals 14 residues. Trimming stripped 0 bases from V and 4 bases from J, with 12 bases between.

J is TRBJ1-2 and V is TRBV11-3; perhaps TRBD1 as D (5 bases). Looked up from germline, CDR1 is SGHNT and CDR2 is YENEEA. The CDR3 length is 15 residues. Trimming cost V 5 bases and J 6 bases, with 19 bases left between them. For the CDR3, the DNA is TGTGCCAGCAGCGACCGCACAGGACCTCTGGATGGCTACACCTTC. This encodes CASSDRTGPLDGYTF.

This chain uses TRBV7-2 with TRBJ1-1; the D gene is possibly TRBD1 (6 bases). Germline V gives CDR1 SGHTA, CDR2 FQGNSA. This CDR3 spans 13 amino acids. V was pared by 6 bases and J by 6 bases, with 14 bases between. In DNA, the CDR3 is TGTGCCAGCAGTCGTTCTGGACAGCCTGAAGCTTTCTTT. Translation gives CASSRSGQPEAFF.

The chain couples TRBV6-6 to TRBJ1-5; D is perhaps TRBD1 (5 bases). Germline assignment: CDR1 MNHNY and CDR2 SVGAGI (reference sequence). V lost 2 bases to trimming and J lost 3 bases, with 14 bases between them. The CDR3 is made up of 16 amino acids. The DNA of the CDR3 is TGTGCCAGCAGTTACAGGGGCCGAAGGTCCAATCAGCCCCAGCATTTT. It is translated as CASSYRGRRSNQPQHF.

This clonotype was observed a few times. This sequence joins TRBV5-1 and TRBJ2-6, with a weak D call TRBD1 (5 bases). Trimming took off 2 bases at V and 0 bases at J, with 12 bases between the two ends. CDR3 length: 17 amino acids. Germline V gene sequence: CDR1 SGHRS, CDR2 YFSETQ. The CDR3 coding sequence is TGCGCCAGCAGCTTTGACAGCCATAACTCTGGGGCCAACGTCCTGACTTTC. Protein sequence: CASSFDSHNSGANVLTF.

This clonotype was counted a single time. V and J are TRBV12-3 or TRBV12-4 and TRBJ2-2; D unresolved. With 0 bases removed from V and 6 bases from J, the gap between germline ends came to 11 bases. The CDR3 totals 15 residues. DNA of the CDR3: TGTGCCAGCAGTTTAGCCTTAGACCGACCCGGGGAGCTGTTTTTT. It codes for CASSLALDRPGELFF.

The CDR3 protein is CASSSSGRRETQYF. Written as DNA, the CDR3 is TGTGCCAGTAGTAGTAGCGGGAGGAGGGAGACCCAGTACTTC. The gene calls are TRBV19 and TRBJ2-5; the match to TRBD2 covers 10 bases. The CDR3 is made up of 14 amino acids. The J segment lost 5 bases and the V segment lost 4 bases, leaving 4 bases of the junction unmatched. Germline lookup yields CDR1 LNHDA and CDR2 SQIVND (reference sequence).

This chain joins TRBV12-3 or TRBV12-4 and TRBJ1-3; 9 bases agree with TRBD1. With 4 bases clipped from V and 0 bases from J, the junction kept 7 bases outside the gene matches. The CDR3 is 17 amino acids. The CDR3 is CASSWGTGGNSGNTIYF. The CDR3 DNA sequence: TGTGCCAGCAGTTGGGGAACAGGGGGCAACTCTGGAAACACCATATATTTT.

This clonotype turned up a few times. The V and J genes are TRBV6-5 and TRBJ2-5; 10 bases are shared with TRBD1. Unmatched junction bases numbered 9, after V lost 6 bases and J lost 5 bases. This CDR3 has 15 residues. In germline, CDR1 is MNHEY, CDR2 SVGAGI. Here the CDR3 DNA reads TGTGCCAGCAGACCCGGGACAGGGGTGATTGAGACCCAGTACTTC. It encodes CASRPGTGVIETQYF.

The chain uses TRBV20-1 and TRBJ2-3, with TRBD2 identical over 12 bases. The V and J ends lost 1 base and 6 bases, in that order; junction bases with no gene match: 8. The CDR3 is made up of 16 amino acids. Germline lookup yields CDR1 DFQATT and CDR2 SNEGSKA (reference sequence). The CDR3 is CSARGTSGNLRDTQYF. The DNA for the CDR3 is TGCAGTGCTAGAGGGACTAGCGGGAACCTTAGGGATACGCAGTATTTT.

The sample holds a few counts of this clonotype. This chain joins TRBV7-9 and TRBJ1-5, with D maybe TRBD1 (6 bases). There are 15 residues in the CDR3. Trimming left V 5 bases short and J 1 base short, with 12 bases between. Per germline, CDR1 SEHNR and CDR2 FQNEAQ (reference sequence). The CDR3 here is CASSTTGGSNQPQHF. The CDR3 region has the DNA TGTGCCAGCAGCACGACAGGAGGGAGCAATCAGCCCCAGCATTTT.

The J gene is TRBJ2-1, the V gene TRBV25-1, with no clear D. Germline assignment: CDR1 MGHDK and CDR2 SYGVNS. CDR3 length: 11 residues. Deletions cut 4 bases from V and 7 bases from J, with 5 bases between. The CDR3 sequence: CASSARNEQFF. The CDR3 DNA follows: TGTGCCAGCAGTGCTAGGAATGAGCAGTTCTTC.

This rearrangement joins TRBV2 to TRBJ2-5; 7 bases are a match to TRBD1. Per germline, CDR1 SNHLY and CDR2 FYNNEI. The CDR3 extends over 13 amino acids. The ends lost 1 base at V and 9 bases at J; junction bases unmatched: 5. The CDR3 coding sequence is TGTGCCAGCAGTGAAGTGGCCCAGGGGGCCCAGTACTTC. It codes for CASSEVAQGAQYF.

The V call is TRBV5-1, the J call TRBJ2-3, with TRBD1 identical over 8 bases. After removal of 5 bases from V and 0 bases from J, the junction contained 5 bases not matched to a gene. The CDR3 extends over 15 amino acids. Germline V gene sequence: CDR1 SGHRS, CDR2 YFSETQ. This CDR3 reads CASRKNRGSTDTQYF. The CDR3 DNA sequence: TGCGCCAGCAGAAAAAACAGGGGGAGCACAGATACGCAGTATTTT.

V and J are TRBV20-1 and TRBJ2-5, with 11 bases aligning to TRBD2. This CDR3 spans 15 amino acids. Germline V gene data show CDR1 as DFQATT and CDR2 as SNEGSKA (reference sequence). V dropped 5 bases and J dropped 2; count of bases not matched to a gene: 7. Here the CDR3 reads CSARSGGAWQETQYF. The CDR3 coding sequence is TGCAGTGCTCGTAGCGGGGGGGCCTGGCAAGAGACCCAGTACTTC.

The gene calls are TRBV20-1 and TRBJ1-5; 9 nucleotides align to TRBD1. With 0 bases clipped from V and 7 bases from J, the junction kept 7 bases outside the gene matches. The CDR3 is 15 amino acids. Germline V lookup: CDR1 DFQATT, CDR2 SNEGSKA (reference sequence). CDR3 in amino acids: CSAREDRGVLQPQHF. The CDR3 DNA reads TGCAGTGCTAGAGAGGACAGGGGTGTTTTGCAGCCCCAGCATTTT.

Only one count was recorded for this clonotype. The chain combines TRBV28 with TRBJ2-1, with 8 bases matching TRBD1. Germline V gives CDR1 MDHEN, CDR2 SYDVKM. The CDR3 runs to 14 residues. Trimming at V came to 2 bases and at J to 7 bases, leaving 4 bases not matched to a gene. CDR3 region: CASSLTRGRNEQFF. The CDR3 nucleotides read TGTGCCAGCAGTTTAACCAGGGGGCGGAATGAGCAGTTCTTC.

As regards this clonotype: The germline gene is not matched at one end of the junction; a read error may be the cause. This chain links TRBV6-5 with TRBJ1-2; perhaps TRBD1 as D (6 bases). Germline CDR1 reads MNHEY; CDR2 reads SVGAGI. The CDR3 has 14 amino acids. The CDR3 loop reads CASRRDTTLYGYAF. In nucleotides, the CDR3 is TGTGCCAGCAGACGGGACACCACACTCTATGGCTACGCCTTC.

CDR3 loop: CATSDSGMVDGETQYF. The CDR3 DNA is TGTGCCACCAGTGATTCAGGCATGGTGGATGGAGAGACCCAGTACTTC. This sequence joins TRBV24-1 and TRBJ2-5; D unclear. This CDR3 contains 16 residues. Trimming took 2 bases from V and 4 from J, leaving 16 bases between them. Germline values: CDR1 KGHDR, CDR2 SFDVKD.

This clonotype was found a few times. The chain is built from TRBV18 and TRBJ2-4; 8 nucleotides agree with TRBD2. V lost 2 bases, J lost 1 base, and 4 bases stayed unmatched. Germline loops: CDR1 KGHSH, CDR2 LQKENI. The CDR3 has 16 amino acids. The CDR3 DNA reads TGTGCCAGCTCACCAATTGCGGGAGGTGCCAAAAACATTCAGTACTTC. This gives the protein CASSPIAGGAKNIQYF. Looking up the rest from reference TRBV18 and TRBJ2-4 gives the full variable domain: NAGVMQNPRHLVRRRGQEARLRCSPMKGHSHVYWYRQLPEEGLKFMVYLQKENIIDESGMPKERFSAEFPKEGPSILRIQQVVRGDSAAYFCASSPIAGGAKNIQYFGAGTRLSVL.

This clonotype was seen a few times. The V call is TRBV7-2, the J call TRBJ2-4, with a tentative D call TRBD2 (6 bases). Germline V gene sequence: CDR1 SGHTA, CDR2 FQGNSA. V was trimmed by 3 bases and J by 5 bases, leaving 11 bases between them. The CDR3 runs to 14 residues. The CDR3 sequence: CASSFPPGENIQYF. The CDR3 DNA follows: TGTGCCAGCAGCTTCCCTCCGGGGGAAAACATTCAGTACTTC.

This clonotype was counted at least ten times. The V call is TRBV5-1, the J call TRBJ2-1; 12 bases are a match to TRBD2. This CDR3 region has 16 residues. Looked up from germline, CDR1 is SGHRS and CDR2 is YFSETQ. J was trimmed by 5 bases and V by 3 bases; bases with no gene match: 6. The CDR3 protein is CASSSPTSGGNNEQFF. CDR3 nucleotide sequence: TGCGCCAGCAGCTCCCCGACTAGCGGGGGAAACAATGAGCAGTTCTTC.